This T cell receptor (beta chain) was identified during a study of blood T cells in healthy people across ages. PBMCs numbering at least 6.5 million were isolated per sample. Primers used in a second PCR of about 7 to 11 cycles were a sample-barcoded 5' primer and a J-beta primer mix. The template-switch adaptor, which had 12 random nucleotides, put a tag on each cDNA molecule. MiXCR, applied by TCRdb to the 5' RACE reads, yields one record per CDR3 protein. The sample holds some 1.4 million distinct CDR3 sequences, around 39% seen once. In regard to this clonotype: Its antigen is unknown.

Findings and limits, study-wide: A greater number of naive CD4+ cells and higher diversity distinguished long-lived donors from aged donors. As age increased, TCR beta diversity per million T cells fell in a roughly linear fashion.

Looked up from germline, CDR1 is MNHEY and CDR2 is SVGEGT. V was cut by 5 bases and J by 4 bases, with 15 bases left in between. CDR3 size: 15 residues. Sequenced input: blood. This TCR was recovered from a young woman in good health. The chain employs TRBV6-2 or TRBV6-3 and TRBJ2-1, with a tentative D call TRBD2 (6 bases). CDR3 DNA: TGTGCCAGCAGTCGATCGGGAGTGATATACAATGAGCAGTTCTTC. Translated, it gives CASSRSGVIYNEQFF.